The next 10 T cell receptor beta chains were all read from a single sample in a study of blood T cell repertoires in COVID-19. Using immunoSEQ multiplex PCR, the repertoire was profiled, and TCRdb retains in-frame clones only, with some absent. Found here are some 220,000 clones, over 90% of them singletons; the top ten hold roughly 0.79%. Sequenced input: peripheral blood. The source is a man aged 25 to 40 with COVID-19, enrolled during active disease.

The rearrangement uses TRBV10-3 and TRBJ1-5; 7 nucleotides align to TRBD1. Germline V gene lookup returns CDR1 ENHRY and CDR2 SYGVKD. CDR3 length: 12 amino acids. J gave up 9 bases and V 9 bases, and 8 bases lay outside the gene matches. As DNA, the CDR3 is TGTGCCATACGCGGGACAGAGGGGCCCCAGCATTTT. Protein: CAIRGTEGPQHF.

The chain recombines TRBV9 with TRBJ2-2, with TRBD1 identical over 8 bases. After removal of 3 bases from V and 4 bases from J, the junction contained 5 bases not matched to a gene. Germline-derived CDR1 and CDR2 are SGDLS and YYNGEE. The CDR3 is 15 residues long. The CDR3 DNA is TGTGCCAGCAGCGAAGGACAGGGAGTCACCGGGGAGCTGTTTTTT. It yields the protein CASSEGQGVTGELFF.

In nucleotides, the CDR3 is TGTGCCAGCAATCTAGGAAATTACAATGAGCAGTTCTTC. It yields the protein CASNLGNYNEQFF. J is TRBJ2-1 and V is TRBV6-6; D is unclear. Germline assignment: CDR1 MNHNY and CDR2 SVGAGI (reference sequence). Trimming left V 7 bases short and J 4 bases short, with 11 bases between. The CDR3 is made up of 13 amino acids.

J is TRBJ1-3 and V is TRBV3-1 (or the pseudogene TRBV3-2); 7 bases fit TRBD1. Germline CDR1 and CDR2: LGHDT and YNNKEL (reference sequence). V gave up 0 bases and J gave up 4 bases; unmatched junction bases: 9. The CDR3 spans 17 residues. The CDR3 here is CASSQDYGRGSGNTIYF. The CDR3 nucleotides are TGTGCCAGCAGCCAAGATTATGGCAGGGGGTCCGGAAACACCATATATTTT.

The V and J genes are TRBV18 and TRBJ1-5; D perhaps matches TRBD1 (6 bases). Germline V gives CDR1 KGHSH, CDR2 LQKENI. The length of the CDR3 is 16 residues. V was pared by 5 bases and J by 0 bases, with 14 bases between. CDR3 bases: TGTGCCAGCTCATTCGCCAGGGGTTATAGCAATCAGCCCCAGCATTTT. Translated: CASSFARGYSNQPQHF.

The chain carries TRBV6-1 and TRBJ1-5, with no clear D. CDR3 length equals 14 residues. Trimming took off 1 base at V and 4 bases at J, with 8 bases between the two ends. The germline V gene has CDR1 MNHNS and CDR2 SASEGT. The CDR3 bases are TGTGCCAGCAGTGAAGGACACCCTAATCAGCCCCAGCATTTT. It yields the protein CASSEGHPNQPQHF.

This chain's CDR3 is CASSLSPGAIGTEAFF. Written as DNA, the CDR3 is TGTGCCAGCAGTTTATCGCCAGGGGCGATAGGAACTGAAGCTTTCTTT. The chain combines TRBV27 with TRBJ1-1; maybe TRBD1 (6 bases). Germline V CDR1 and CDR2: MNHEY, SMNVEV (reference sequence). The V gene lost 0 bases and the J gene lost 5 bases, with 16 bases spanning the gap. The CDR3 runs to 16 residues.

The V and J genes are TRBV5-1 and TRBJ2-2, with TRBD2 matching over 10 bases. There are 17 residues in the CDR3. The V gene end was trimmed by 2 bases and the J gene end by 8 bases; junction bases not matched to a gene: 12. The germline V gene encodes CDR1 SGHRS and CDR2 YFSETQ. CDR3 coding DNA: TGCGCCAGCAGCTTCACCTCCAGCGGGGGGGCCGGAGGGGAGCTGTTTTTT. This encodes CASSFTSSGGAGGELFF.

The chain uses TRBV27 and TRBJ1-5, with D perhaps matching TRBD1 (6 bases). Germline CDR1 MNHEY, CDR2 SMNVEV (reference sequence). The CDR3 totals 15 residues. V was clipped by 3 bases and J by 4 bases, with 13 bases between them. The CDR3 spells CASSFEGVGNQPQHF. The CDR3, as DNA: TGTGCCAGCAGTTTTGAGGGGGTTGGGAATCAGCCCCAGCATTTT.

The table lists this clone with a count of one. The CDR3 nucleotides are TGTGCCAGCAGCGTAGGGGAGAGGTATTTCGAGCAGTACTTC. Translated: CASSVGERYFEQYF. V is TRBV9 and J is TRBJ2-7; maybe TRBD2 (5 bases). V lost 0 bases to trimming and J lost 6 bases, with 13 bases between them. This CDR3 contains 14 residues. Germline V CDR1 and CDR2: SGDLS, YYNGEE.